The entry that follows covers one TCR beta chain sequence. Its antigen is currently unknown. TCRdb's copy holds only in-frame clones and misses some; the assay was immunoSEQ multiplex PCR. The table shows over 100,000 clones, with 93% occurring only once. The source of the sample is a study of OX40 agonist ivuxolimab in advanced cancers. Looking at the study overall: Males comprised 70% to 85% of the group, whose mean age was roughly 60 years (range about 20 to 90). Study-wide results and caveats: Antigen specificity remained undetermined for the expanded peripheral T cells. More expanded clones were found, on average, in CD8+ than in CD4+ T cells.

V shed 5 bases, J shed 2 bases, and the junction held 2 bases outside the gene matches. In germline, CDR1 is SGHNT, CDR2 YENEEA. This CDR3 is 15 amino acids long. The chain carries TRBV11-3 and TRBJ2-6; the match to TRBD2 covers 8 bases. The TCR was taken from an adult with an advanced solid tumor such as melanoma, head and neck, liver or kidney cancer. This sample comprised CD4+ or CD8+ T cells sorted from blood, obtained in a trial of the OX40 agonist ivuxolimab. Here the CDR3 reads CASSRGGTGANVLTF. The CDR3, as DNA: TGTGCCAGCAGCCGGGGGGGAACTGGGGCCAACGTCCTGACTTTC. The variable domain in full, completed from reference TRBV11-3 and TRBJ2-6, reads EAGVVQSPRYKIIEKKQPVAFWCNPISGHNTLYWYLQNLGQGPELLIRYENEEAVDDSQLPKDRFSAERLKGVDSTLKIQPAELGDSAVYLCASSRGGTGANVLTFGAGSRLTVL.